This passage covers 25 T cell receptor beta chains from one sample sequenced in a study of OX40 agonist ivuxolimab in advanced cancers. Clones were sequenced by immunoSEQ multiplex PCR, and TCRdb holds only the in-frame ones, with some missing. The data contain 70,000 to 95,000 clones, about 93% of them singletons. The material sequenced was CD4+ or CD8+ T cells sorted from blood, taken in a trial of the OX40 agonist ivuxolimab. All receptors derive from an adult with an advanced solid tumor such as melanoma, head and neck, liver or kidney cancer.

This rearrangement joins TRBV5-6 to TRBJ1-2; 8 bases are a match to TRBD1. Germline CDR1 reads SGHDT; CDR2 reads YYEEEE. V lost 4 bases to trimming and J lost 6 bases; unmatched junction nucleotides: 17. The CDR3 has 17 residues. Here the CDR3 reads CASSPPTAQGVIDGYTF. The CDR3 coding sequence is TGTGCCAGCAGCCCCCCAACGGCACAGGGGGTTATTGATGGCTACACCTTC.

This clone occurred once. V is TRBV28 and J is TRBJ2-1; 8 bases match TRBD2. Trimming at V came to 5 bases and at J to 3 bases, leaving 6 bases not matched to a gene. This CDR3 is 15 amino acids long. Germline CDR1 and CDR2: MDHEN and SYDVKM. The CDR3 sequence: CASSAFSGNYNEQFF. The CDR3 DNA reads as TGTGCCAGCAGTGCCTTTAGCGGGAACTACAATGAGCAGTTCTTC. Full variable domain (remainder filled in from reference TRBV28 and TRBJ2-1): DVKVTQSSRYLVKRTGEKVFLECVQDMDHENMFWYRQDPGLGLRLIYFSYDVKMKEKGDIPEGYSVSREKKERFSLILESASTNQTSMYLCASSAFSGNYNEQFFGPGTRLTVL.

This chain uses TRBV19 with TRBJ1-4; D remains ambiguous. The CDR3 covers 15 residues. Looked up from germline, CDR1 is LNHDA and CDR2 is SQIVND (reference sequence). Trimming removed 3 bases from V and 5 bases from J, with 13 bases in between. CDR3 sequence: CASSIFHPSNEKLFF. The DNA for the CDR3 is TGTGCCAGTAGTATTTTCCACCCCTCCAATGAAAAACTGTTTTTT. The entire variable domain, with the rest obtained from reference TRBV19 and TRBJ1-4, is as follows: DGGITQSPKYLFRKEGQNVTLSCEQNLNHDAMYWYRQDPGQGLRLIYYSQIVNDFQKGDIAEGYSVSREKKESFPLTVTSAQKNPTAFYLCASSIFHPSNEKLFFGSGTQLSVL.

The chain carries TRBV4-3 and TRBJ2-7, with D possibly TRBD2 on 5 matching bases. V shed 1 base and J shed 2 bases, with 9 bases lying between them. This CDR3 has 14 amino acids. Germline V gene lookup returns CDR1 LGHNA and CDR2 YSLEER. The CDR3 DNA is TGCGCCAGCAGCCAAGTGGACGGGGCCTACGAGCAGTACTTC. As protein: CASSQVDGAYEQYF.

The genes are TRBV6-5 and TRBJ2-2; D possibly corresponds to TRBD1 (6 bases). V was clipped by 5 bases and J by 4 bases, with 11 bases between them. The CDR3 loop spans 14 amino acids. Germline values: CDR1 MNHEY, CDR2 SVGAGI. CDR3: CASSVGAVTGELFF. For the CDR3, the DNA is TGTGCCAGCAGTGTGGGGGCCGTCACCGGGGAGCTGTTTTTT.

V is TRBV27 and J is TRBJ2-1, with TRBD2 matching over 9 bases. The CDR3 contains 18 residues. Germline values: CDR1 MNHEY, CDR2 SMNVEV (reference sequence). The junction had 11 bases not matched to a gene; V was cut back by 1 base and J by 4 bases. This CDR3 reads CASSLLSSRLAGYNEQFF. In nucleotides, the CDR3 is TGTGCCAGCAGTTTATTATCTTCGAGGCTAGCGGGGTACAATGAGCAGTTCTTC.

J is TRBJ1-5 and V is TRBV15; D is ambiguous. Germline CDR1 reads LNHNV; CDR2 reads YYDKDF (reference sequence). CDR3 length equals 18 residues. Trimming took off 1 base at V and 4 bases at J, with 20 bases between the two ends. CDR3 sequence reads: CATSRGDLGRQANQPQHF. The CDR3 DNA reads TGTGCCACCAGCAGAGGAGATCTTGGGAGGCAGGCGAATCAGCCCCAGCATTTT.

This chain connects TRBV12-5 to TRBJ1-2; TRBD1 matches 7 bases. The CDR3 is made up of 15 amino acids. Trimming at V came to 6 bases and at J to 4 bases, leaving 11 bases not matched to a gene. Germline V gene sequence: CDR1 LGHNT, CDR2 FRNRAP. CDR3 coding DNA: TGTGCTAGTGGGCCTGCAGGGGGACCCCTCTATGGCTACACCTTC. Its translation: CASGPAGGPLYGYTF.

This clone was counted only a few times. The CDR3 nucleotides read TGTGCCAGCAGCGTATGGGGGACGGGGGATACGCAGTATTTT. Its protein is CASSVWGTGDTQYF. The chain carries TRBV9 and TRBJ2-3; D may correspond to TRBD1 or TRBD2 (5 bases each). The CDR3 is made up of 14 amino acids. Germline V lookup: CDR1 SGDLS, CDR2 YYNGEE. Trimming left V 1 base short and J 6 bases short, with 12 bases between.

The CDR3 sequence: CASRLQTYEQYF. The CDR3 DNA sequence: TGTGCCAGCCGACTACAGACCTACGAGCAGTACTTC. The chain has TRBV7-9 and TRBJ2-7; the D gene is possibly TRBD2 (5 bases). The V gene's germline CDR1 is SEHNR and CDR2 FQNEAQ (reference sequence). The CDR3 has 12 residues. Deletions cut 8 bases from V and 2 bases from J, with 10 bases between.

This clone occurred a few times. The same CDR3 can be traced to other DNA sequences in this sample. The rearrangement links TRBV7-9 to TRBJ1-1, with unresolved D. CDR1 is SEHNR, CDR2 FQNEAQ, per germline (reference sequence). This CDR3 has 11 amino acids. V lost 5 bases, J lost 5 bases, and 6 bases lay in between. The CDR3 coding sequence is TGTGCCAGCAGCCCGGGGACTGAAGCTTTCTTT. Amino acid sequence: CASSPGTEAFF.

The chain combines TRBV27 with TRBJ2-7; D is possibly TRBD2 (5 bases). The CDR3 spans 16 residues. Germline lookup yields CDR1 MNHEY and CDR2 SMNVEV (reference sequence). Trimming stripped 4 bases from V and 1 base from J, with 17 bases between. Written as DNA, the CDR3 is TGTGCCAGCAGTTCCCAAGCTAGCTGGGCATCCTACGAGCAGTACTTC. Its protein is CASSSQASWASYEQYF.

CDR3 sequence reads: CASSPRPPGELFF. For the CDR3, the DNA is TGTGCCAGCAGCCCCAGACCGCCTGGGGAGCTGTTTTTT. The rearrangement uses TRBV5-8 and TRBJ2-2; D not resolved. Between the trimmed V and J ends, which lost 4 bases and 8 bases, there was a span of 12 bases. Germline V gene data show CDR1 as SGHTS and CDR2 as YDEGEE. The CDR3 runs to 13 residues.

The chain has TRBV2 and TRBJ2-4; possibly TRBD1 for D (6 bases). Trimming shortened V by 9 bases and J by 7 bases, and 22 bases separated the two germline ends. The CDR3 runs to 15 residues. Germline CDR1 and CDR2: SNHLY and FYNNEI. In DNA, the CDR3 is TGTGCCAGTCAATTCGTACTGGACAGAACGAACATTCAGTACTTC. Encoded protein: CASQFVLDRTNIQYF.

CDR3 DNA: TGTGCCAGCAGCAGTCTCGGACAGGGGGCAACAGATACGCAGTATTTT. Amino acids: CASSSLGQGATDTQYF. The chain has TRBV14 and TRBJ2-3; TRBD1 aligns across 11 bases. CDR1 SGHDN and CDR2 FVKESK come from the germline V gene. CDR3 length: 16 residues. The J segment lost 3 bases and the V segment lost 5 bases, leaving 7 bases of the junction unmatched.

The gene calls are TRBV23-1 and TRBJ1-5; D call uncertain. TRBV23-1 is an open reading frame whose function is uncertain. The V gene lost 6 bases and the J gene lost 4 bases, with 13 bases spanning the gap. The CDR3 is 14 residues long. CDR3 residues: CASREDVSNQPQHF. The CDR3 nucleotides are TGCGCCAGCAGAGAGGACGTAAGTAATCAGCCCCAGCATTTT.

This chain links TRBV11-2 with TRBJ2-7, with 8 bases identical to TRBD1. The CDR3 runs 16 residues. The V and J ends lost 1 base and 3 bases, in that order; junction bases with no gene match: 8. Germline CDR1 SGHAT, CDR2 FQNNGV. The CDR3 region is CASSLGAGGEGYEQYF. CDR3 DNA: TGTGCCAGCAGCTTAGGGGCAGGGGGCGAGGGCTACGAGCAGTACTTC.

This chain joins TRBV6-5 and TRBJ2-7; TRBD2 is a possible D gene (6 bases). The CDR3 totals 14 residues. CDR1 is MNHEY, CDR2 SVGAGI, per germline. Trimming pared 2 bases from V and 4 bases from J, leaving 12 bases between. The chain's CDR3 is CASSYGGADYEQYF. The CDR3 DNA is TGTGCCAGCAGTTACGGCGGGGCAGATTACGAGCAGTACTTC.

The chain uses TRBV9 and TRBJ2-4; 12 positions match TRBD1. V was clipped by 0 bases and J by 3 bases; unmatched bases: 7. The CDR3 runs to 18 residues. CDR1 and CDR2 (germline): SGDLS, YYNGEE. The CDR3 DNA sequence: TGTGCCAGCAGCGTAGGAGGGACAGGGGGCTTTGGCAAAAACATTCAGTACTTC. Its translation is CASSVGGTGGFGKNIQYF.

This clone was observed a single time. The CDR3: CASSGPRDRASQPQHF. In DNA form, the CDR3 reads TGCGCCAGCAGCGGCCCCCGGGACAGGGCTTCCCAGCCCCAGCATTTT. The chain uses TRBV10-1 and TRBJ1-5; 9 nucleotides agree with TRBD1. Germline lookup yields CDR1 WNHNN and CDR2 SYGVQD (reference sequence). Trimming cost V 6 bases and J 7 bases; bases outside gene matches: 13. CDR3 size: 16 residues.

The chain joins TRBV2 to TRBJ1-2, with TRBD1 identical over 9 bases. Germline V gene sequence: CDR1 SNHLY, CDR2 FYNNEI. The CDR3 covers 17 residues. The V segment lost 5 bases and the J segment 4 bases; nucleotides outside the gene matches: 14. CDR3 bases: TGTGCCAGCAGTTCCTGGGACCGGGACAGGGACTTCTATGGCTACACCTTC. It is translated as CASSSWDRDRDFYGYTF.

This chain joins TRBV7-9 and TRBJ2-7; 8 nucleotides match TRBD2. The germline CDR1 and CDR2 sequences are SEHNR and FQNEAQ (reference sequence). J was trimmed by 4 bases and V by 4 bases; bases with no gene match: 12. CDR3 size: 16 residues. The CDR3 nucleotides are TGTGCCAGCAGCTCGGGGGGGACAAGGAACCTGTACGAGCAGTACTTC. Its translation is CASSSGGTRNLYEQYF.

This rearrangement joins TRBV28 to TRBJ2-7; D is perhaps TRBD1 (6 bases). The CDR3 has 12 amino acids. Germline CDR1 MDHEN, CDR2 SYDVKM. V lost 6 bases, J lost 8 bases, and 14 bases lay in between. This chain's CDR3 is CASSLERDKQYF. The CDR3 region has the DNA TGTGCCAGCAGCCTCGAACGGGACAAGCAGTACTTC.

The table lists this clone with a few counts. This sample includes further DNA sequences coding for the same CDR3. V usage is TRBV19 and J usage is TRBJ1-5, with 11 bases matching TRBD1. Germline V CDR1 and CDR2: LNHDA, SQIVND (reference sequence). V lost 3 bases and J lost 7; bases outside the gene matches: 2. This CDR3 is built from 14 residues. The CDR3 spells CASSIGQGAQPQHF. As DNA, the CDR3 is TGTGCCAGTAGTATTGGACAGGGGGCACAGCCCCAGCATTTT.

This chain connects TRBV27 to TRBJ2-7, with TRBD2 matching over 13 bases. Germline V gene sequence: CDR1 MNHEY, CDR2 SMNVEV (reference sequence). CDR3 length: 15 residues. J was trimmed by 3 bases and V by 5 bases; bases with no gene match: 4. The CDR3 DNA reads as TGTGCCAGCAGTCCCCGGACTAGCGGGAGCTACGAGCAGTACTTC. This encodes CASSPRTSGSYEQYF.